This note documents a single T cell receptor (beta chain) sequence. Assay used: immunoSEQ multiplex PCR; TCRdb lists only in-frame clones, some missing. This table holds 9,500 to 15,000 clones, roughly 83% found once. The data stem from a study of sequential checkpoint blockade in melanoma. The overall study: Randomization was 1:1 between first-line nivolumab→ipilimumab and ipilimumab→nivolumab. Each arm's sequence ended with maintenance nivolumab.

This sample's treatment: randomized to nivolumab then ipilimumab (arm A) or the reverse (arm B). None of the patients previously received DNA-damaging chemotherapy. PBMC sorting kept live CD3+CD8+ cells without CD19 or CD56. The CDR3 is 12 amino acids. J lost 5 bases, V lost 4 bases, and 0 bases had no gene match. In germline, CDR1 is SGHNT, CDR2 YYREEE (reference sequence). V is TRBV5-4 and J is TRBJ2-4; 7 bases map to TRBD1. The source was CD8+ T cells sorted from blood (inferred from file names), collected from a patient given nivolumab and ipilimumab in sequence. The TCR originated in a human donor with melanoma. The CDR3 region is CASSGTENIQYF. The CDR3 DNA sequence: TGTGCCAGCAGCGGGACAGAAAACATTCAGTACTTC.